This TCR beta chain was retrieved from a study of blood T cell repertoires in COVID-19 (dated by TCRdb to the early 2020s). For the study in its entirety: Collaborator samples came from the United States, Italy and Spain and covered acute and convalescent phases of COVID-19. The prospective study material was composed of cDNA or gDNA derived from T cells, B-cell-depleted T cells, or PBMCs. Subjects who had been exposed to COVID-19, were actively infected with it, or had recovered from it provided the deeply sampled blood TCRbeta repertoires that made up the dataset. The repertoires were made available in a free public database intended to serve as a resource for research on the immune response to SARS-CoV-2. Samples were obtained from the ongoing ImmuneRACE study (first 160 participants) and from about 1,300 subjects provided by 6 global collaborators. Sample metadata almost always included a de-identified subject ID, COVID-19 status, age in years and sex. Where available, HLA class I and class II types were taken from metadata supplied by the sample provider and were not determined by assay-based typing. Beyond this particular receptor, the publication reports: How much clinical and demographic metadata was included differed by source and by participant, and the metadata was provided uncurated.

A note on this clone: The clone's antigen remains unknown. No much larger clonotype is one base removed from it; base qualities were not supplied.

The collaborating institutions used their own protocols to collect whole blood in K2EDTA tubes. For TCRbeta analysis, collaborator samples were shipped as frozen whole blood, as isolated PBMCs, or as DNA extracted from either sample type. There are 13 amino acids in the CDR3, from cysteine to phenylalanine inclusive. Of the read, only the CDR3 DNA is kept; its 39 bases are in frame from base 1. The germline V gene specifies KGHDR as CDR1 and SFDVKD as CDR2. Unmatched junction bases come to 0, with V trimmed by 5 bases and J by 2 bases. TCRbeta CDR3 regions were amplified from genomic DNA by means of the immunoSEQ Assay, a bias-controlled multiplex PCR. The study's processing was this. The number of nucleated cells in each sample was estimated by amplification of reference gene primers within the assay. To quantify the absolute abundance of each unique TCRbeta CDR3 rearrangement, sequence reads were collapsed and filtered. For each sample, productive Simpson clonality was calculated as the square root of Simpson's diversity index over productive rearrangements. TCRdb took over this immuneACCESS table, retaining in-frame rearrangements with V and J assigned. Such tables are incomplete; in checked studies, under half of the missing clones stem from an unresolved V gene, and the remainder is unexplained. V, J and clone size were drawn from that table, and D and trimming were deduced from the DNA. This sample is represented by roughly 180,000 clones; roughly 79% of them were singletons. The ten largest clones add up to approximately 15% of the sample.

The receptor was derived from a man aged 55 to 70 with active or convalescent COVID-19. Sequenced sample: peripheral blood. Recombination connected TRBV24-1 to TRBJ2-5, with 8 junctional bases fitting TRBD1. The nucleotide sequence is TGTGCCACCAGTGGGACAGGGCAAGAGACCCAGTACTTC. This yields the protein CATSGTGQETQYF.